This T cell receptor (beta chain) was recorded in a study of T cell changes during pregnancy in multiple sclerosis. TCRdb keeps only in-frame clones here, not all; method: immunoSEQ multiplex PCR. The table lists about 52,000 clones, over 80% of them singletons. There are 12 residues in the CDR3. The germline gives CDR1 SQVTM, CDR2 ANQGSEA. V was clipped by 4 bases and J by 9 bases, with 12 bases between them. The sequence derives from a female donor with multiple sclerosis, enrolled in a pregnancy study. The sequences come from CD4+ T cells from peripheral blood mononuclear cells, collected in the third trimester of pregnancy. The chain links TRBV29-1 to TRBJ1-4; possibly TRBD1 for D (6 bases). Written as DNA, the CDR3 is TGCAGCGTTGGGGGGCCAGAGAAAAAACTGTTTTTT. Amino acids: CSVGGPEKKLFF.